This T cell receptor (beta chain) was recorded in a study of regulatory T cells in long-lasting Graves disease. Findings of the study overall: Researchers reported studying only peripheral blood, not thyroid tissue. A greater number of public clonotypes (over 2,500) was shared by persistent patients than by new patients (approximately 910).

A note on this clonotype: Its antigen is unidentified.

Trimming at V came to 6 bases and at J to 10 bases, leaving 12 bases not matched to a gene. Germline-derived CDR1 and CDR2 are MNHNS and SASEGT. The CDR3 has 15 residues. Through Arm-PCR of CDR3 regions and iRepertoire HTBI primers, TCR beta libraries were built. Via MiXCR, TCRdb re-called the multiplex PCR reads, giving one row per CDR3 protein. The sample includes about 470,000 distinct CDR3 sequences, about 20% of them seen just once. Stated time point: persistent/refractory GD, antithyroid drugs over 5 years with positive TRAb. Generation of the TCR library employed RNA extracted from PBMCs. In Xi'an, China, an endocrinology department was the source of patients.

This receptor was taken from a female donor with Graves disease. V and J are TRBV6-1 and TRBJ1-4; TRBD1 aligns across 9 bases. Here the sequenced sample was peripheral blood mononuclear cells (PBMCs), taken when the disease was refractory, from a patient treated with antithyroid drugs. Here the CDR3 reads CASSPPRTGDGKLFF. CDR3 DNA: TGTGCCAGCAGCCCACCTCGGACAGGGGATGGAAAACTGTTTTTT.